This is a list of T cell receptor beta chains from one sample in a study of graft-versus-host responses after intestinal transplantation. Data came from immunoSEQ multiplex PCR; TCRdb stores just in-frame clones and leaves some out. The sample includes 20,000 to 25,000 clones, about two fifths of them seen just once. Sample: alloreactive CD8+ T cells from a mixed lymphocyte reaction culture, taken before transplantation. These TCRs come from a human patient who was an organ donor for intestinal transplantation. Both conserved end residues are part of each CDR3. The D gene is left open where the match is weak. A clone size is listed for some rows: how often the clone was seen (once, few, many), or a class if it is expanded.

d_gene: .
abundance: .
v_gene: TRBV6-1
j_gene: TRBJ2-5
CDR3nt: TGTGCCAGCATAAGATCGTACCAAGGGACCCAGTACTTC
CDR3aa: CASIRSYQGTQYF

d_gene: .
abundance: .
v_gene: TRBV19
j_gene: TRBJ2-5
CDR3nt: TGTGCCAGTAGTCCCCCGGGGGAGACCCAGTACTTC
CDR3aa: CASSPPGETQYF

d_gene: .
abundance: few
v_gene: TRBV6-5
j_gene: TRBJ2-2
CDR3nt: TGTGCCAGCAGACCCCCCTTACCGGACACCGGGGAGCTGTTTTTT
CDR3aa: CASRPPLPDTGELFF

d_gene: .
abundance: .
v_gene: TRBV4-1
j_gene: TRBJ2-5
CDR3nt: TGCGCCAGCAGCCAAGAATTCTGGCAGTTTAGTTCCGGCCAAGAGACCCAGTACTTC
CDR3aa: CASSQEFWQFSSGQETQYF

d_gene: .
abundance: medium-sized
v_gene: TRBV4-2
j_gene: TRBJ2-7
CDR3nt: TGTGCCAGCAGCCAAGCTGGGGTCTACGAGCAGTACTTC
CDR3aa: CASSQAGVYEQYF

d_gene: .
abundance: .
v_gene: TRBV13
j_gene: TRBJ2-7
CDR3nt: TGTGCCAGCAGCTTCGGACAGCAGAAGTACTTC
CDR3aa: CASSFGQQKYF

d_gene: .
abundance: few
v_gene: TRBV5-1
j_gene: TRBJ1-1
CDR3nt: TGCGCCAGGGAAGGCGGACTGGAGGTCGCTGAAGCTTTCTTT
CDR3aa: CAREGGLEVAEAFF

d_gene: TRBD1
abundance: .
v_gene: TRBV5-6
j_gene: TRBJ1-2
CDR3nt: TGTGCCAGCAGCCTACCTAACAGGGGTGGGGAAGACGGCTACACCTTC
CDR3aa: CASSLPNRGGEDGYTF

d_gene: .
abundance: medium-sized
v_gene: TRBV4-3
j_gene: TRBJ2-1
CDR3nt: TGCGCCAGCAGCCAAGACGCCGAATCCTACTGGGAGCAGTTCTTC
CDR3aa: CASSQDAESYWEQFF

d_gene: TRBD1
abundance: medium-sized
v_gene: TRBV18
j_gene: TRBJ2-7
CDR3nt: TGTGCCAGCTCACCACCGGTGACAGGGACCTACGAGCAGTACTTC
CDR3aa: CASSPPVTGTYEQYF

d_gene: .
abundance: .
v_gene: TRBV5-4
j_gene: TRBJ2-5
CDR3nt: TGTGCCAGCAGCCAAGTGCAAGAGACCCAGTACTTC
CDR3aa: CASSQVQETQYF

d_gene: .
abundance: .
v_gene: TRBV9
j_gene: TRBJ2-1
CDR3nt: TGTGCCAGCAGCGCACAAACAGGGTTCAATGAGCAGTTCTTC
CDR3aa: CASSAQTGFNEQFF

d_gene: .
abundance: .
v_gene: TRBV4-1
j_gene: TRBJ1-2
CDR3nt: TGCGCCAGCAGCCAAGGATCCGTGGGGGGCCGCTTAATAAACTATGGCTACACCTTC
CDR3aa: CASSQGSVGGRLINYGYTF

d_gene: TRBD2
abundance: few
v_gene: TRBV2
j_gene: TRBJ2-1
CDR3nt: TGTGCCAGCAGTGGGAGGACTAGCGGGTTGTCCTACAATGAGCAGTTCTTC
CDR3aa: CASSGRTSGLSYNEQFF

d_gene: .
abundance: .
v_gene: TRBV29-1
j_gene: TRBJ2-1
CDR3nt: TGCAGCGTTGAAGTCGGGGGTTCGGTGGATGAGCAGTTCTTC
CDR3aa: CSVEVGGSVDEQFF

d_gene: .
abundance: .
v_gene: TRBV6-1
j_gene: TRBJ2-1
CDR3nt: TGTGCCAGCAGTGAAATCGCGGGTCAGTTCTTC
CDR3aa: CASSEIAGQFF

d_gene: .
abundance: .
v_gene: TRBV14
j_gene: TRBJ2-7
CDR3nt: TGTGCCAGCAGCCACTACGAGCAGTACTTC
CDR3aa: CASSHYEQYF

d_gene: .
abundance: few
v_gene: TRBV29-1
j_gene: TRBJ2-5
CDR3nt: TGCAGCGTTCTTACACAGCTATTTCAAGAGACCCAGTACTTC
CDR3aa: CSVLTQLFQETQYF

d_gene: TRBD1
abundance: .
v_gene: TRBV7-8
j_gene: TRBJ2-1
CDR3nt: TGTGCCAGCAGCCATGGACAGGGCTATGAGCAGTTCTTC
CDR3aa: CASSHGQGYEQFF

d_gene: .
abundance: .
v_gene: TRBV7-2
j_gene: TRBJ1-1
CDR3nt: TGTGCCAGCACCCTCTCGAACACTGAAGCTTTCTTT
CDR3aa: CASTLSNTEAFF

d_gene: TRBD2
abundance: .
v_gene: TRBV5-4
j_gene: TRBJ2-5
CDR3nt: TGTGCCAGCAGCTTGGGGCTAGCGGGAGAGACCCAGTACTTC
CDR3aa: CASSLGLAGETQYF

d_gene: .
abundance: .
v_gene: TRBV5-4
j_gene: TRBJ2-7
CDR3nt: TGCGCCAGCAGCCAAGAGGCGGGGTACGAGCAGTACTTC
CDR3aa: CASSQEAGYEQYF

d_gene: TRBD2
abundance: few
v_gene: TRBV29-1
j_gene: TRBJ2-7
CDR3nt: TGCAGCGCCGGGACTAGCGGATACGAGCAGTACTTC
CDR3aa: CSAGTSGYEQYF

d_gene: TRBD2
abundance: .
v_gene: TRBV19
j_gene: TRBJ2-1
CDR3nt: TGTGCCAGTAGTATAGCCAGCGGGAGGTACAATGAGCAGTTCTTC
CDR3aa: CASSIASGRYNEQFF

d_gene: TRBD2
abundance: few
v_gene: TRBV9
j_gene: TRBJ2-1
CDR3nt: TGTGCCAGCAGCGTAGTGACTAGCGGTGTTAATGAGCAGTTCTTC
CDR3aa: CASSVVTSGVNEQFF

d_gene: TRBD2
abundance: few
v_gene: TRBV9
j_gene: TRBJ2-3
CDR3nt: TGTGCCAGCAGCGTAGAGGGGACTAGAGCAGATACGCAGTATTTT
CDR3aa: CASSVEGTRADTQYF

d_gene: .
abundance: .
v_gene: TRBV4-1
j_gene: TRBJ1-5
CDR3nt: TGCGCCAGCAGCCCGGGGGACGTAGTAAGCAATCAGCCCCAGCATTTT
CDR3aa: CASSPGDVVSNQPQHF

d_gene: TRBD1
abundance: .
v_gene: TRBV5-4
j_gene: TRBJ1-1
CDR3nt: TGTGCCAGCAGCTTAACGTCACAGGGGAGGGCTGAAGCTTTCTTT
CDR3aa: CASSLTSQGRAEAFF

d_gene: .
abundance: .
v_gene: TRBV21-1
j_gene: TRBJ1-4
CDR3nt: TGTGCCAGCAGCAAAGTGCCCCCTGCAGAAAAACTGTTTTTT
CDR3aa: CASSKVPPAEKLFF

d_gene: TRBD2
abundance: .
v_gene: TRBV6-5
j_gene: TRBJ2-1
CDR3nt: TGTGCCAGCAGTTACACTAGCGGGAACAATGAGCAGTTCTTC
CDR3aa: CASSYTSGNNEQFF

d_gene: TRBD1
abundance: .
v_gene: TRBV6-1
j_gene: TRBJ2-7
CDR3nt: TGTGCCAGCAGTCTTCAGGGGGATGGCTACGAGCAGTACTTC
CDR3aa: CASSLQGDGYEQYF

d_gene: .
abundance: .
v_gene: TRBV5-5
j_gene: TRBJ2-4
CDR3nt: TGTGCCAGCAGCAGGGACAACCAAAACATTCAGTACTTC
CDR3aa: CASSRDNQNIQYF

d_gene: TRBD1
abundance: .
v_gene: TRBV5-7
j_gene: TRBJ2-3
CDR3nt: TGTGCCAGCAGCTTGGAGGGTGCGTTTGACAGGGGGCTGGAAGATACGCAGTATTTT
CDR3aa: CASSLEGAFDRGLEDTQYF

d_gene: .
abundance: few
v_gene: TRBV28
j_gene: TRBJ1-5
CDR3nt: TGTGCCAGCAGTTTGAATGGGAATCAGCCCCAGCATTTT
CDR3aa: CASSLNGNQPQHF

d_gene: .
abundance: few
v_gene: TRBV4-1
j_gene: TRBJ2-3
CDR3nt: TGCGCCAGCAGCCAAGGTCCAAAAACAGGGTCGGCGGGTACTAGCACAGATACGCAGTATTTT
CDR3aa: CASSQGPKTGSAGTSTDTQYF

d_gene: TRBD2
abundance: few
v_gene: TRBV30
j_gene: TRBJ2-1
CDR3nt: TGTGCCTGGAGCCCCGGAGGGAGGGCCGGCAATGAGCAGTTCTTC
CDR3aa: CAWSPGGRAGNEQFF

d_gene: .
abundance: few
v_gene: TRBV13
j_gene: TRBJ2-3
CDR3nt: TGTGCCAGCAGCTACAACCCAGATACGCAGTATTTT
CDR3aa: CASSYNPDTQYF

d_gene: .
abundance: .
v_gene: TRBV19
j_gene: TRBJ1-3
CDR3nt: TGTGCCAGTAGTATGGCCATGGGCTCTGGAAACACCATATATTTT
CDR3aa: CASSMAMGSGNTIYF

d_gene: .
abundance: .
v_gene: TRBV5-4
j_gene: TRBJ2-3
CDR3nt: TGTGCCAGCAGCTCACTAGCCCTCACAGATACGCAGTATTTT
CDR3aa: CASSSLALTDTQYF